A single sample is the source of the 16 T cell receptor beta chains below, sequenced in a study of OX40 agonist ivuxolimab in advanced cancers. Data came from immunoSEQ multiplex PCR; TCRdb stores just in-frame clones and leaves some out. This table has more than 70,000 clones, roughly 80% appearing once. The material was CD4+ or CD8+ T cells sorted from blood, obtained in a trial of the OX40 agonist ivuxolimab. These receptors came from an adult with an advanced solid tumor such as melanoma, head and neck, liver or kidney cancer.

This clone appeared a few times. The chain recombines TRBV7-9 with TRBJ1-1; D gene unclear. This CDR3 comprises 12 residues. Trimming cost V 1 base and J 10 bases, with 10 bases left between them. CDR1 is SEHNR and CDR2 is FQNEAQ in the germline V gene (reference sequence). The CDR3: CASSLGSPTAFF. CDR3 bases: TGTGCCAGCAGCTTAGGAAGCCCCACAGCTTTCTTT. Full variable domain (outside the CDR3, taken from reference TRBV7-9 and TRBJ1-1): DTGVSQNPRHKITKRGQNVTFRCDPISEHNRLYWYRQTLGQGPEFLTYFQNEAQLEKSRLLSDRFSAERPKGSFSTLEIQRTEQGDSAMYLCASSLGSPTAFFGQGTRLTVV.

This clone was observed a single time. The chain carries TRBV5-1 and TRBJ2-3; 8 nucleotides match TRBD2. CDR1 is SGHRS, CDR2 YFSETQ, per germline. This CDR3 has 16 amino acids. The trim removed 3 bases at V and 0 bases at J, leaving 6 bases unmatched. CDR3 sequence (DNA): TGCGCCAGCAGCTCCCTCCGGGGGGGAAGCACAGATACGCAGTATTTT. Its translation is CASSSLRGGSTDTQYF.

The chain employs TRBV11-3 and TRBJ2-1; 9 nucleotides align to TRBD1. The J segment lost 0 bases and the V segment lost 2 bases, leaving 2 bases of the junction unmatched. The CDR3 is made up of 16 amino acids. The germline gives CDR1 SGHNT, CDR2 YENEEA. CDR3 sequence: CASSLKGQGSYNEQFF. Here the CDR3 DNA reads TGTGCCAGCAGCTTAAAGGGACAGGGCTCCTACAATGAGCAGTTCTTC.

The J gene is TRBJ1-2, the V gene TRBV11-2; D is ambiguous. CDR1 and CDR2 from the germline V gene are SGHAT and FQNNGV. The V end lost 1 base, the J end lost 2 bases, and 11 bases lay between the germline ends. The CDR3 has 15 residues. The CDR3 sequence: CASSLVAGWNYGYTF. In DNA, the CDR3 is TGTGCCAGCAGCTTAGTCGCAGGTTGGAACTATGGCTACACCTTC.

The chain employs TRBV7-6 and TRBJ1-5, with D uncertain. Germline loops: CDR1 SGHVS, CDR2 FNYEAQ. The CDR3 is 15 amino acids. V gave up 5 bases and J gave up 0 bases, with 11 bases separating them. The DNA of the CDR3 is TGTGCCAGCAGCCCTCTGCGGGATAGCAATCAGCCCCAGCATTTT. This codes for CASSPLRDSNQPQHF.

The V and J genes are TRBV18 and TRBJ2-5, with D perhaps given as TRBD1 or TRBD2 (6 bases each). The germline CDR1 and CDR2 sequences are KGHSH and LQKENI. This CDR3 has 15 amino acids. Trimming took 3 bases from V and 3 from J, leaving 14 bases between them. CDR3: CASSPPGGLKETQYF. In nucleotides, the CDR3 is TGTGCCAGCTCACCCCCTGGGGGGCTTAAAGAGACCCAGTACTTC.

The chain recombines TRBV27 with TRBJ1-4; D possibly corresponds to TRBD1 (6 bases). Germline V lookup: CDR1 MNHEY, CDR2 SMNVEV (reference sequence). The CDR3 sequence is 16 residues long. V lost 4 bases, J lost 8 bases, and 20 bases lay in between. CDR3 amino acids: CASSSRERGSREKLFF. The CDR3 DNA follows: TGTGCCAGCAGTTCTCGAGAAAGGGGGTCGAGGGAAAAACTGTTTTTT.

This chain uses TRBV14 with TRBJ2-7; TRBD1 agrees at 7 bases. The CDR3 has 13 residues. Trimming took 3 bases from V and 6 from J; bases not matched to a gene: 5. Germline V gene sequence: CDR1 SGHDN, CDR2 FVKESK. The CDR3 sequence: CASSQTGSFEQYF. The DNA for the CDR3 is TGTGCCAGCAGCCAGACAGGGAGCTTCGAGCAGTACTTC.

The chain joins TRBV6-5 to TRBJ2-5; no clear D gene. Germline V gene data show CDR1 as MNHEY and CDR2 as SVGAGI. The CDR3 contains 11 residues. Between the trimmed V and J ends, which lost 8 bases and 4 bases, there was a span of 8 bases. CDR3: CASQVRETQYF. The DNA of the CDR3 is TGTGCCAGCCAAGTTCGAGAGACCCAGTACTTC.

The chain has TRBV5-1 and TRBJ2-2; the D is unclear. This CDR3 region has 14 residues. Germline-derived CDR1 and CDR2 are SGHRS and YFSETQ. V was cut by 1 base and J by 1 base, with 5 bases left in between. In DNA, the CDR3 is TGCGCCAGCAGCTTGATGGGGAACACCGGGGAGCTGTTTTTT. Translated, it gives CASSLMGNTGELFF.

V gene TRBV6-1 combines with J gene TRBJ2-7; weak D call: TRBD2 (5 bases). V dropped 4 bases and J dropped 9 bases, with 13 bases sitting between them. Per the germline V gene, CDR1 is MNHNS and CDR2 is SASEGT. CDR3 length equals 12 residues. The CDR3 protein is CASSVVGEVQYV. As DNA, the CDR3 is TGTGCCAGCAGTGTTGTGGGAGAAGTGCAGTACGTC.

Regarding this clone: The junction shows a germline mismatch at one end, possibly a read error. The J gene is TRBJ1-2, the V gene TRBV11-2, with a possible D match to TRBD1 (6 bases). This CDR3 spans 13 amino acids. Per the germline V gene, CDR1 is SGHAT and CDR2 is FQNNGV. The DNA of the CDR3 is TGTGCCAGCAGCTTCACAGGGAACTCTGGCTACACCTTC. Translating gives CASSFTGNSGYTF. Supplemented by reference TRBV11-2 and TRBJ1-2, the full variable domain reads EAGVAQSPRYKIIEKRQSVAFWCNPISGHATLYWYQQILGQGPKLLIQFQNNGVVDDSQLPKDRFSAERLKGVDSTLKIQPAKLEDSAVYLCASSFTGNSGYTFGSGTRLTVV.

The DNA of the CDR3 is TGTGCCAGCAGCTTCACAGAGTCCTATGGCTACACCTTC. Amino acids: CASSFTESYGYTF. The V call is TRBV5-4, the J call TRBJ1-2; the D is unclear. With 2 bases removed from V and 4 bases from J, the gap between germline ends came to 9 bases. Germline V gene sequence: CDR1 SGHNT, CDR2 YYREEE (reference sequence). This CDR3 contains 13 residues.

This clone was recorded at least ten times. The chain carries TRBV7-7 and TRBJ2-7; 9 bases match TRBD1. Per the germline V gene, CDR1 is SSHAT and CDR2 is FNYEAQ (reference sequence). The V and J ends lost 5 bases and 3 bases, in that order; junction bases with no gene match: 5. There are 14 residues in the CDR3. The CDR3: CASSRRQGGYEQYV. CDR3 in DNA: TGTGCCAGCAGCCGAAGACAGGGGGGCTACGAGCAGTACGTC.

The rearrangement uses TRBV15 and TRBJ1-2, with 12 bases matching TRBD1. The germline V gene encodes CDR1 LNHNV and CDR2 YYDKDF (reference sequence). The junction had 7 bases not matched to a gene; V was cut back by 7 bases and J by 1 base. This CDR3 is built from 16 residues. CDR3 amino acids: CATNRGQGAINYGYTF. In nucleotides, the CDR3 is TGTGCCACCAACCGGGGACAGGGGGCGATTAACTATGGCTACACCTTC.

The table lists this clone with a few counts. This sample also contains other DNA sequences that code for the same CDR3. The chain has TRBV13 and TRBJ1-2; D is unclear. CDR3 length: 12 residues. V was pared by 6 bases and J by 2 bases, with 7 bases between. Germline CDR1 is PRHDT and CDR2 is FYEKMQ (reference sequence). The chain's CDR3 is CASRRSNYGYTF. In DNA, the CDR3 is TGTGCCAGCAGGAGGAGCAACTATGGCTACACCTTC.